This is a list of T cell receptor beta chains from one sample in a study of Ad26.COV2.S vaccination and SARS-CoV-2 variants. Measured with immunoSEQ multiplex PCR; TCRdb has only the in-frame clones, and not every one. The table lists 440,000 or so clones, 80% to 95% of them singletons. The source material was peripheral blood, sampled in a trial of Ad26.COV2.S vaccine versus placebo. The origin of the receptors is a person aged 18-60 years who received the Ad26.COV2.S COVID-19 vaccine or a placebo. The CDR3 runs from the conserved cysteine through the conserved F or W. Fields, in order: CDR3 DNA, CDR3 protein, V gene, D gene, J gene, clone size. A D gene is named only where the DNA matches it firmly. Size is omitted from some rows. Given values are once, few, many or a class for expanded clones.

TGTGCCAGCAGGGACAGGGGCTACGAGCAGTACTTC | CASRDRGYEQYF | TRBV21-1 | - | TRBJ2-7 | once
TGTGCCAGCCGTACAGGTCCTGATCAGCCCCAGCATTTT | CASRTGPDQPQHF | TRBV27 | - | TRBJ1-5 | -
TGTGCCAGCAGCGTTACTAGCGGGAGTGGTGGGACCCAGTACTTC | CASSVTSGSGGTQYF | TRBV9 | TRBD2 | TRBJ2-5 | few
TGTGCCACCAGCAGAGAAGCGGGAGGTAAAACAGATACGCAGTATTTT | CATSREAGGKTDTQYF | TRBV15 | TRBD2 | TRBJ2-3 | -
TGCAGTGCTGTTAAAGATACGCAGTATTTT | CSAVKDTQYF | TRBV20-1 | - | TRBJ2-3 | -
TGTGCCAGCAGCTTATCGGGACAGGGTAATGAAAAACTGTTTTTT | CASSLSGQGNEKLFF | TRBV7-6 | TRBD1 | TRBJ1-4 | -
TGTGCCAGCCGGGGGCGCGGGGGTGAAAAACTGTTTTTT | CASRGRGGEKLFF | TRBV7-9 | - | TRBJ1-4 | -
TGTGCCAGCAGCCCAGTCGGGGCCTCTTCACGGGACACCGGGGAGCTGTTTTTT | CASSPVGASSRDTGELFF | TRBV4-2 | - | TRBJ2-2 | -
TGTGCCACCAGTGGGGCAGGGCACGAGCAGTACTTC | CATSGAGHEQYF | TRBV24-1 | - | TRBJ2-7 | -
TGTGCCAGCAGCTCCTTTTTAGTCCAAGAGACCCAGTACTTC | CASSSFLVQETQYF | TRBV7-8 | - | TRBJ2-5 | -
TGTGCCAGCAGTCGGGCCGGCTCCTACAATGAGCAGTTCTTC | CASSRAGSYNEQFF | TRBV6-2/TRBV6-3 | - | TRBJ2-1 | -
TGTGCCAGCAGTTTTTTGTACGAGCAGTACTTC | CASSFLYEQYF | TRBV12-3/TRBV12-4 | - | TRBJ2-7 | -
TGTGCCAGCAGCCAAGTTGGGACTTTTTCCTACGAGCAGTACTTC | CASSQVGTFSYEQYF | TRBV3-1/TRBV3-2 | - | TRBJ2-7 | -
TGTGCCACCCCGGGGGGGCCGGAGTACCAAGAGACCCAGTACTTC | CATPGGPEYQETQYF | TRBV7-9 | TRBD2 | TRBJ2-5 | -
TGTGCCAGCAACAGGGACACCGCACAAGAGACCCAGTACTTC | CASNRDTAQETQYF | TRBV7-2 | - | TRBJ2-5 | -